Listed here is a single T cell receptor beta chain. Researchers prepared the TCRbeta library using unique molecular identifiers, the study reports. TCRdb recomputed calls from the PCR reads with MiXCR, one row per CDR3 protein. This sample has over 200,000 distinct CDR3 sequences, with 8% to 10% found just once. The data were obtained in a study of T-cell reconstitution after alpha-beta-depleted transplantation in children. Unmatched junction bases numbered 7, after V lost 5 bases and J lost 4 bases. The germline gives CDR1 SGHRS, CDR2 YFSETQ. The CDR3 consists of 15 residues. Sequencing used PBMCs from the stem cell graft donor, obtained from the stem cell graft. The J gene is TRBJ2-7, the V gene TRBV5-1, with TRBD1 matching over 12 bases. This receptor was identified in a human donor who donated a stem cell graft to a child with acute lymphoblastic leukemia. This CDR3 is CASSIVGQGAYEQYF. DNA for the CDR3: TGCGCCAGCAGTATTGTGGGACAGGGGGCTTACGAGCAGTACTTC. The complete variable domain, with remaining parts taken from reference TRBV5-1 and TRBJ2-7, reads KAGVTQTPRYLIKTRGQQVTLSCSPISGHRSVSWYQQTPGQGLQFLFEYFSETQRNKGNFPGRFSGRQFSNSRSEMNVSTLELGDSALYLCASSIVGQGAYEQYFGPGTRLTVT.